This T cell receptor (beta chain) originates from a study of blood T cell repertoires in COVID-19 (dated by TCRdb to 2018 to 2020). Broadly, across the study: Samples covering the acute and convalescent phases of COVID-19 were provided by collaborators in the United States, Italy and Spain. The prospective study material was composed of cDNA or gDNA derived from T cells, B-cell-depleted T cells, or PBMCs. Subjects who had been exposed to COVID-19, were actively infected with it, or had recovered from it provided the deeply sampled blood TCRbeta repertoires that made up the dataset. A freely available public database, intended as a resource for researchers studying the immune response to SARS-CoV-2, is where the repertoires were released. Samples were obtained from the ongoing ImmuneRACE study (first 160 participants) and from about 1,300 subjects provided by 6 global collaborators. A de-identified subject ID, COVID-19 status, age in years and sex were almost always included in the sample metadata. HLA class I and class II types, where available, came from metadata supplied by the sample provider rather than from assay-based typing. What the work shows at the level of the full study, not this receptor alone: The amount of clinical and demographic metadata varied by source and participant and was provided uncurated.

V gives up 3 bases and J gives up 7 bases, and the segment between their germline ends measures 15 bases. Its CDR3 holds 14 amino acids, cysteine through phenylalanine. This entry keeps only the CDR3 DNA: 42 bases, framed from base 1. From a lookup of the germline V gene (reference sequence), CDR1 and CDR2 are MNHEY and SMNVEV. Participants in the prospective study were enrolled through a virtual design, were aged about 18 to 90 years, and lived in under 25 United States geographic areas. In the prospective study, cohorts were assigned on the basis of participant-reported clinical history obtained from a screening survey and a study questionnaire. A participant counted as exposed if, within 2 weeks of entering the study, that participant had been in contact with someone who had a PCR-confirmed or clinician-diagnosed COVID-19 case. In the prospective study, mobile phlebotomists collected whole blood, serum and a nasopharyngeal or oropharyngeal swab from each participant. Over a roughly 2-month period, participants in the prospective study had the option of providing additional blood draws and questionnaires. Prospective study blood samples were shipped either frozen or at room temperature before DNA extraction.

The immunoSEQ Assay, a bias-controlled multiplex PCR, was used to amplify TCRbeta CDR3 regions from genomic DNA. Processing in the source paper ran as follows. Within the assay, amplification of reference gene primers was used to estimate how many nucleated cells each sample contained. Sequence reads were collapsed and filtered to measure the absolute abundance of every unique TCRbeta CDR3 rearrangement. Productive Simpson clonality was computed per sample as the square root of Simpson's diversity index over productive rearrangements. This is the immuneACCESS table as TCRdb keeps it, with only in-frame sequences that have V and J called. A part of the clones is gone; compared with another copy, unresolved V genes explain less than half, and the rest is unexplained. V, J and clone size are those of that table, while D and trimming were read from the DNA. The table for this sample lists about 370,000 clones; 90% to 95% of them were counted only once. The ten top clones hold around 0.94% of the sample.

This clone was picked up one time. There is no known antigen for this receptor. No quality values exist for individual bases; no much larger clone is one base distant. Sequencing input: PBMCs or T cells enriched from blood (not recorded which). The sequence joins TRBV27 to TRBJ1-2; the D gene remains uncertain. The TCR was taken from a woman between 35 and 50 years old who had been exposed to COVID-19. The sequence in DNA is TGTGCCAGCAGTTTCGAGGGCCCGAAGGGTGGCTACACCTTC. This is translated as CASSFEGPKGGYTF.